The 10 T cell receptor beta chains presented below share a single source sample, sequenced in a study of blood T cell repertoires in COVID-19. TCRdb keeps only in-frame clones here, not all; method: immunoSEQ multiplex PCR. Here the sample spans roughly 250,000 clones, around 83% being singletons. The specimen was peripheral blood. Receptor source: a man aged 40-50 years with active or convalescent COVID-19.

The chain carries TRBV7-9 and TRBJ2-4, with a weak D call TRBD1 (5 bases). Germline CDR1 reads SEHNR; CDR2 reads FQNEAQ (reference sequence). Trimming took 3 bases from V and 0 from J, leaving 12 bases between them. This CDR3 has 16 amino acids. CDR3 residues: CASSFLGVGAKNIQYF. The CDR3 region has the DNA TGTGCCAGCAGCTTCTTAGGGGTTGGAGCCAAAAACATTCAGTACTTC.

The rearrangement links TRBV7-9 to TRBJ2-6, with 9 bases matching TRBD1. Germline V lookup: CDR1 SEHNR, CDR2 FQNEAQ (reference sequence). J was trimmed by 0 bases and V by 2 bases; bases with no gene match: 5. This CDR3 contains 18 residues. The CDR3 sequence: CASSLKGQGFSGANVLTF. CDR3 sequence (DNA): TGTGCCAGCAGCTTAAAGGGACAGGGTTTCTCTGGGGCCAACGTCCTGACTTTC.

Written as DNA, the CDR3 is TGTGCCAGCTCACCGACGGGACTAGCGGGGAGCACAGATACGCAGTATTTT. As protein: CASSPTGLAGSTDTQYF. The gene calls are TRBV18 and TRBJ2-3, with 13 bases matching TRBD2. Germline V gives CDR1 KGHSH, CDR2 LQKENI. The CDR3 sequence is 17 residues long. V dropped 3 bases and J dropped 0; count of bases not matched to a gene: 3.

The chain couples TRBV19 to TRBJ2-1; tentatively, D is TRBD2 (6 bases). The germline CDR1 and CDR2 sequences are LNHDA and SQIVND (reference sequence). Trimming shortened V by 10 bases and J by 3 bases, and 16 bases separated the two germline ends. The CDR3 is 14 amino acids. DNA for the CDR3: TGTGCCACCGTGGGGGAGGTCCACTACAATGAGCAGTTCTTC. Encoded protein: CATVGEVHYNEQFF. The whole variable domain, filled in from reference TRBV19 and TRBJ2-1, reads DGGITQSPKYLFRKEGQNVTLSCEQNLNHDAMYWYRQDPGQGLRLIYYSQIVNDFQKGDIAEGYSVSREKKESFPLTVTSAQKNPTAFYLCATVGEVHYNEQFFGPGTRLTVL.

This chain links TRBV19 with TRBJ1-1; TRBD1 agrees at 7 bases. The CDR3 consists of 14 residues. The V gene end was trimmed by 7 bases and the J gene end by 5 bases; junction bases not matched to a gene: 10. CDR1 is LNHDA and CDR2 is SQIVND in the germline V gene (reference sequence). This CDR3 reads CASITTPGGTEAFF. For the CDR3, the DNA is TGTGCCAGTATAACCACCCCAGGGGGGACTGAAGCTTTCTTT.

The chain links TRBV19 to TRBJ2-7; the match to TRBD1 covers 7 bases. The V gene's germline CDR1 is LNHDA and CDR2 SQIVND (reference sequence). Trimming took 2 bases from V and 4 from J; bases not matched to a gene: 8. CDR3 size: 15 residues. The CDR3 sequence: CASSIFEGGGYEQYF. CDR3 nucleotide sequence: TGTGCCAGTAGTATATTTGAAGGGGGCGGTTACGAGCAGTACTTC.

The chain joins TRBV5-1 to TRBJ2-6, with no clear D. Per germline, CDR1 SGHRS and CDR2 YFSETQ. This CDR3 comprises 17 residues. The V end lost 4 bases, the J end lost 0 bases, and 14 bases lay between the germline ends. The CDR3 region has the DNA TGCGCCAGCAGCCGCATGACTTCCCTCTCTGGGGCCAACGTCCTGACTTTC. Translating it yields CASSRMTSLSGANVLTF.

This rearrangement joins TRBV21-1 to TRBJ2-7; the D call in the table, TRBD1, was not verified against the DNA. TRBV21-1 represents a pseudogene. The CDR3 has 15 amino acids. The CDR3 DNA is TGTGCCAGCAGCGATCCTAACAGGGATCCCTTCGAGCAGTACTTC. It translates to CASSDPNRDPFEQYF.

The chain recombines TRBV6-2 or TRBV6-3 with TRBJ2-3; 7 bases line up with TRBD2. The CDR3 has 14 amino acids. V shed 6 bases, J shed 4 bases, and the junction held 7 bases outside the gene matches. CDR1 and CDR2 from the germline V gene are MNHEY and SVGEGT. DNA for the CDR3: TGTGCCAGCAGCATGACTAGCTTCTCAGATACGCAGTATTTT. It specifies CASSMTSFSDTQYF.

This clone has more than one count but fewer than ten. The genes are TRBV4-3 and TRBJ1-2, with D unresolved. Per the germline V gene, CDR1 is LGHNA and CDR2 is YSLEER. The CDR3 covers 16 residues. V lost 1 base to trimming and J lost 4 bases, with 16 bases between them. The CDR3 here is CASSQGSSAGSYGYTF. For the CDR3, the DNA is TGCGCCAGCAGCCAAGGCTCCTCCGCAGGCTCCTATGGCTACACCTTC.